The 32 T cell receptor beta chains below all came from one sample that was sequenced in a study of CD8 T cells in Susac syndrome. Reverse transcription of 0.5 to 1 ug RNA was performed with random hexamers. TCRdb reprocessed the immunoSEQ multiplex PCR reads with MiXCR, giving one entry per CDR3 protein. The sample shows under 150,000 distinct CDR3 sequences, 80% to 85% of them seen only once. The specimen was CD8+ T cells from PBMCs. These TCRs come from a human donor with multiple sclerosis.

The chain uses TRBV24-1 and TRBJ2-2; the D is unclear. Trimming stripped 1 base from V and 5 bases from J, with 4 bases between. The CDR3 is made up of 13 amino acids. Germline loops: CDR1 KGHDR, CDR2 SFDVKD. CDR3 DNA: TGTGCCACCAGTGATTTAATTACCGGGGAGCTGTTTTTT. Translated, it gives CATSDLITGELFF.

In its sample, this clonotype was seen once. This chain joins TRBV19 and TRBJ2-3, with D perhaps TRBD1 (5 bases). CDR1 is LNHDA, CDR2 SQIVND, per germline (reference sequence). The length of the CDR3 is 14 residues. Trimming shortened V by 3 bases and J by 4 bases, and 11 bases separated the two germline ends. The CDR3 protein is CASSITGSPDTQYF. The CDR3 nucleotides read TGTGCCAGTAGTATTACAGGTAGCCCAGATACGCAGTATTTT.

The rearrangement joins TRBV5-8 to TRBJ2-7; 10 bases agree with TRBD2. Trimming removed 4 bases from V and 0 bases from J; junction bases left unmatched: 1. CDR1 and CDR2 from the germline V gene are SGHTS and YDEGEE. The CDR3 loop spans 14 amino acids. As DNA, the CDR3 is TGTGCCAGCAGCCCTAGCGGGAGCTCCTACGAGCAGTACGTC. Residues: CASSPSGSSYEQYV.

The rearrangement uses TRBV29-1 and TRBJ2-5; no clear D gene. The CDR3 is 12 residues long. V lost 5 bases and J 5 bases, leaving 12 bases between the germline ends. Germline loops: CDR1 SQVTM, CDR2 ANQGSEA. CDR3: CSVLQAHETQYF. The CDR3 region has the DNA TGCAGCGTTTTGCAGGCTCACGAGACCCAGTACTTC.

The V gene is TRBV4-2, the J gene TRBJ2-3; D not resolved. CDR3 length equals 19 residues. The V end was cut by 0 bases, the J end by 5 bases, with 24 bases between. CDR1 and CDR2 (germline): LGHNA, YNFKEQ. The CDR3 is CASSQERTALGMIQDTQYF. CDR3 bases: TGTGCCAGCAGCCAAGAGAGGACCGCTCTAGGTATGATCCAAGATACGCAGTATTTT.

The rearrangement joins TRBV20-1 to TRBJ1-3, with D perhaps matching TRBD1 (5 bases). This CDR3 is built from 14 residues. The V and J ends lost 6 bases and 0 bases respectively, with 12 bases between them. In germline, CDR1 is DFQATT, CDR2 SNEGSKA (reference sequence). CDR3 protein: CSARDGYSGNTIYF. The DNA for the CDR3 is TGCAGTGCCAGGGACGGCTACTCTGGAAACACCATATATTTT.

This clonotype occurred once. The rearrangement joins TRBV5-5 to TRBJ1-1; D uncertain. Germline V gene data show CDR1 as SGHKS and CDR2 as YYEKEE (reference sequence). CDR3 length: 13 residues. Trimming cost V 3 bases and J 5 bases, with 11 bases left between them. The CDR3 DNA reads TGTGCCAGCAGCTACGGACGCAGGACTGAAGCTTTCTTT. Protein product: CASSYGRRTEAFF.

This clonotype was observed once. V is TRBV11-2 and J is TRBJ2-1, with D hard to call. CDR1 is SGHAT and CDR2 is FQNNGV in the germline V gene. V was pared by 7 bases and J by 6 bases, with 25 bases between. This CDR3 contains 17 residues. DNA for the CDR3: TGTGCCAGCATCAAGGGCTGGATCACTCCCTCGGGCAATGAGCAGTTCTTC. Its protein is CASIKGWITPSGNEQFF.

The chain has TRBV9 and TRBJ2-1; unclear D gene. The CDR3 runs 12 residues. In germline, CDR1 is SGDLS, CDR2 YYNGEE. Trimming left V 2 bases short and J 7 bases short, with 7 bases between. The CDR3 nucleotides read TGTGCCAGCAGCGTTGATGGGAATGAGCAGTTCTTC. Its protein is CASSVDGNEQFF.

In regard to this clonotype: The junction differs from germline at one of its ends, possibly a read error. The chain is built from TRBV24-1 and TRBJ2-1; the D gene is possibly TRBD1 (6 bases). CDR3 length equals 13 residues. Germline assignment: CDR1 KGHDR and CDR2 SFDVKD. In DNA form, the CDR3 reads TGTACCACCAGTGCCCTTGGGGGCGATGAGCAGTTCTTC. It translates to CTTSALGGDEQFF.

The chain combines TRBV20-1 with TRBJ1-1; a possible D gene is TRBD1 (6 bases). The CDR3 length is 15 residues. The V gene lost 5 bases and the J gene lost 4 bases, with 20 bases spanning the gap. Germline assignment: CDR1 DFQATT and CDR2 SNEGSKA (reference sequence). The CDR3 region is CSAPLFWAGATEAFF. Written as DNA, the CDR3 is TGCAGTGCTCCTCTATTCTGGGCAGGGGCCACTGAAGCTTTCTTT.

This clonotype was seen only a few times. The chain has TRBV4-3 and TRBJ1-2, with 7 bases fitting TRBD1. In germline, CDR1 is LGHNA, CDR2 YSLEER. CDR3 size: 15 residues. Trimming at V came to 0 bases and at J to 4 bases, leaving 5 bases not matched to a gene. The DNA of the CDR3 is TGCGCCAGCAGCCAAGATAAAGCAGGGGGCTATGGCTACACCTTC. Translated, it gives CASSQDKAGGYGYTF.

The CDR3 nucleotides read TGTGCCAGCAGTTTATCTTATAGGTTAAATGGCTACACCTTC. It encodes CASSLSYRLNGYTF. J is TRBJ1-2 and V is TRBV12-3 or TRBV12-4; D is undetermined. The CDR3 has 14 amino acids. Trimming shortened V by 2 bases and J by 6 bases, and 13 bases separated the two germline ends.

This clonotype was detected only once. The V call is TRBV11-2, the J call TRBJ2-5; weak D call: TRBD2 (6 bases). The V gene's germline CDR1 is SGHAT and CDR2 FQNNGV. CDR3 size: 16 residues. V gave up 0 bases and J gave up 4 bases, with 15 bases separating them. CDR3: CASSLDRLVGGETQYF. CDR3 bases: TGTGCCAGCAGCTTAGACCGCTTAGTGGGGGGAGAGACCCAGTACTTC.

This clonotype was seen more than once but under ten times. The rearrangement links TRBV7-2 to TRBJ2-7; 8 bases match TRBD2. The V segment lost 4 bases and the J segment 1 base; nucleotides outside the gene matches: 6. Germline CDR1 reads SGHTA; CDR2 reads FQGNSA. The CDR3 extends over 15 amino acids. CDR3 nucleotide sequence: TGTGCCAGCAGCTCGGGCCCGGGGGGGTCCTACGAGCAGTACTTC. Protein product: CASSSGPGGSYEQYF.

The chain combines TRBV5-6 with TRBJ2-1, with 9 bases identical to TRBD2. Germline loops: CDR1 SGHDT, CDR2 YYEEEE. This CDR3 region has 16 residues. With V trimmed by 2 bases and J by 6 bases, 9 bases remained unmatched. As DNA, the CDR3 is TGTGCCAGCAGCTTCAAGGCCGGGACTAGCTTCAATGAGCAGTTCTTC. It encodes CASSFKAGTSFNEQFF.

The chain links TRBV12-5 to TRBJ2-3; a possible D gene is TRBD1 (5 bases). The CDR3 runs to 12 residues. Deletions cut 6 bases from V and 6 bases from J, with 10 bases between. Germline V gene data show CDR1 as LGHNT and CDR2 as FRNRAP. For the CDR3, the DNA is TGTGCTAGTGGAGAGCACAGGGATACGCAGTATTTT. Protein: CASGEHRDTQYF.

V gene TRBV2 combines with J gene TRBJ2-2, with D perhaps assigned TRBD1 or TRBD2 (6 bases each). V was cut by 3 bases and J by 3 bases, with 8 bases left in between. Germline V gene sequence: CDR1 SNHLY, CDR2 FYNNEI. The CDR3 has 14 residues. In DNA form, the CDR3 reads TGTGCCAGCAGTGAGGGGGGCTACACCGGGGAGCTGTTTTTT. This sequence encodes CASSEGGYTGELFF. Full variable domain (remainder filled in from reference TRBV2 and TRBJ2-2): EPEVTQTPSHQVTQMGQEVILRCVPISNHLYFYWYRQILGQKVEFLVSFYNNEISEKSEIFDDQFSVERPDGSNFTLKIRSTKLEDSAMYFCASSEGGYTGELFFGEGSRLTVL.

This chain joins TRBV7-9 and TRBJ1-2; no firm D call. Germline V CDR1 and CDR2: SEHNR, FQNEAQ (reference sequence). V was cut by 0 bases and J by 6 bases, with 8 bases left in between. This CDR3 has 13 amino acids. Here the CDR3 DNA reads TGTGCCAGCAGCTTAGCGTACGAAAATGGCTACACCTTC. It codes for CASSLAYENGYTF.

V gene TRBV9 combines with J gene TRBJ1-6; D call uncertain. Per germline, CDR1 SGDLS and CDR2 YYNGEE. This CDR3 contains 13 residues. Between the trimmed V and J ends, which lost 2 bases and 9 bases, there was a span of 9 bases. CDR3 sequence: CASSVLEGSPLHF. The CDR3 DNA sequence: TGTGCCAGCAGCGTGTTGGAAGGTTCACCCCTCCACTTT.

This clonotype was seen only once. J is TRBJ1-2 and V is TRBV14; 9 bases map to TRBD1. Trimming cost V 6 bases and J 8 bases; bases outside gene matches: 10. This CDR3 comprises 14 residues. Germline CDR1 reads SGHDN; CDR2 reads FVKESK. CDR3 coding DNA: TGTGCCAGCAGTCCCGGGACAGGGCCGTGGGGCTACACCTTC. Translating gives CASSPGTGPWGYTF.

This chain uses TRBV19 with TRBJ1-1; no reliable D call. Trimming left V 5 bases short and J 7 bases short, with 20 bases between. CDR3 length equals 15 residues. Germline V gene data show CDR1 as LNHDA and CDR2 as SQIVND (reference sequence). In DNA, the CDR3 is TGTGCCAGTAGTCCCTCCTTCGGGGTATTGGATGAAGCTTTCTTT. The encoded protein is CASSPSFGVLDEAFF.

The rearrangement links TRBV6-5 to TRBJ2-7, with D possibly TRBD1 on 5 matching bases. The germline V gene encodes CDR1 MNHEY and CDR2 SVGAGI. CDR3 length equals 13 residues. Trimming left V 0 bases short and J 3 bases short, with 6 bases between. CDR3 region: CASSYSDSYEQYF. The CDR3 nucleotides are TGTGCCAGCAGTTACTCTGACAGCTACGAGCAGTACTTC.

The rearrangement links TRBV27 to TRBJ2-7; perhaps TRBD1 as D (6 bases). The CDR3 runs 20 residues. Germline V gene sequence: CDR1 MNHEY, CDR2 SMNVEV (reference sequence). The V end was cut by 0 bases, the J end by 0 bases, with 24 bases between. This CDR3 is CASSLSATLGTPKFSYEQYF. As DNA, the CDR3 is TGTGCCAGCAGTTTATCGGCGACCCTGGGGACACCTAAGTTCTCCTACGAGCAGTACTTC.

This clonotype came up once. The chain couples TRBV27 to TRBJ2-4; 12 bases fit TRBD2. This CDR3 has 16 residues. Germline-derived CDR1 and CDR2 are MNHEY and SMNVEV (reference sequence). The ends lost 2 bases at V and 6 bases at J; junction bases unmatched: 5. The CDR3 region has the DNA TGTGCCAGCAGTTTACTAGCGGGGGGGGTCGGAAACATTCAGTACTTC. Translation gives CASSLLAGGVGNIQYF.

The chain links TRBV18 to TRBJ2-1; 8 positions agree with TRBD1. The V gene's germline CDR1 is KGHSH and CDR2 LQKENI. V was pared by 5 bases and J by 13 bases, with 4 bases of the junction left unmatched. This CDR3 comprises 11 residues. CDR3 sequence: CASSEDRDQFF. Here the CDR3 DNA reads TGTGCCAGCTCAGAGGACAGGGATCAGTTCTTC.

This chain links TRBV10-2 with TRBJ2-7; TRBD2 matches at 11 bases. The CDR3 is 14 residues long. V shed 4 bases and J 6 bases; nucleotides not matched to a gene: 5. The V gene's germline CDR1 is WSHSY and CDR2 SAAADI. CDR3 sequence (DNA): TGCGCCAGCAGTGTGTCCCTAGCGGGAGGCGAGCAGTACGTC. Translated: CASSVSLAGGEQYV.

The chain couples TRBV24-1 to TRBJ2-3, with no clear D. Trimming left V 0 bases short and J 2 bases short, with 14 bases between. CDR3 length: 17 amino acids. Germline V gene data show CDR1 as KGHDR and CDR2 as SFDVKD. The CDR3 reads CATSDLGRQKSTDTQYF. The CDR3 region has the DNA TGTGCCACCAGTGATTTGGGCCGACAAAAATCCACAGATACGCAGTATTTT.

J is TRBJ1-1 and V is TRBV19; D call uncertain. The length of the CDR3 is 14 residues. CDR1 and CDR2 from the germline V gene are LNHDA and SQIVND (reference sequence). V lost 7 bases to trimming and J lost 5 bases, with 17 bases between them. The CDR3 bases are TGTGCCAGTACCTACCTACCTGGGAGGACTGAAGCTTTCTTT. Residues: CASTYLPGRTEAFF.

The V call is TRBV14, the J call TRBJ1-1; D unresolved. Trimming took 3 bases from V and 4 from J, leaving 6 bases between them. Germline CDR1 and CDR2: SGHDN and FVKESK. This CDR3 is 12 amino acids long. CDR3 DNA: TGTGCCAGCAGCCATGGGAGCACTGAAGCTTTCTTT. Its protein product is CASSHGSTEAFF.

V usage is TRBV24-1 and J usage is TRBJ1-1; 8 bases map to TRBD1. Trimming took 6 bases from V and 4 from J; bases not matched to a gene: 3. The CDR3 loop spans 13 amino acids. Per germline, CDR1 KGHDR and CDR2 SFDVKD. The CDR3 sequence is CATSIGTGTEAFF. The CDR3 DNA is TGTGCCACCAGTATTGGGACAGGCACTGAAGCTTTCTTT.

Turning to this clonotype: Compared with germline, one end of the junction differs, possibly owing to a read error. The V call is TRBV5-1, the J call TRBJ2-1, with 9 bases that match TRBD2. This CDR3 comprises 14 residues. CDR1 is SGHRS and CDR2 is YFSETQ in the germline V gene. CDR3 region: CASSLAGVGNERFF. Written as DNA, the CDR3 is TGCGCCAGCAGTTTAGCGGGAGTAGGGAATGAGCGGTTCTTC.